Presented here are 12 T cell receptor beta chains from one specimen sequenced in a study of blood T cell repertoires in COVID-19. The method was immunoSEQ multiplex PCR; TCRdb's version includes in-frame clones alone and lacks a portion of them. The sample carries about 50,000 clones, 86% recorded once. What was sequenced was peripheral blood. Receptors originate from a woman aged 55-69 years with acute or convalescent COVID-19.

In DNA form, the CDR3 reads TGCAGCGCCGGGACAGCCTACGAGCAGTACTTC. Residues: CSAGTAYEQYF. This chain connects TRBV29-1 to TRBJ2-7; TRBD1 matches 7 bases. This CDR3 is built from 11 residues. Germline V lookup: CDR1 SQVTM, CDR2 ANQGSEA. Trimming cost V 7 bases and J 2 bases; bases outside gene matches: 2.

V is TRBV18 and J is TRBJ1-1; the match to TRBD1 covers 7 bases. CDR1 and CDR2 from the germline V gene are KGHSH and LQKENI. With 4 bases clipped from V and 0 bases from J, the junction kept 2 bases outside the gene matches. The CDR3 is 14 amino acids. CDR3 in amino acids: CASSRDSLNTEAFF. In DNA form, the CDR3 reads TGTGCCAGCTCACGGGACAGCCTGAACACTGAAGCTTTCTTT.

The chain carries TRBV11-3 and TRBJ2-1; 14 bases map to TRBD2. The germline CDR1 and CDR2 sequences are SGHNT and YENEEA. The CDR3 sequence is 17 residues long. The V and J ends lost 5 bases and 4 bases, in that order; junction bases with no gene match: 7. The CDR3 bases are TGTGCCAGCAGCGTCGGACTAGCGGGAGGAAAATACAATGAGCAGTTCTTC. Protein sequence: CASSVGLAGGKYNEQFF.

The chain joins TRBV4-2 to TRBJ2-1; possible D gene TRBD2, 6 bases. V gave up 1 base and J gave up 9 bases, with 10 bases separating them. The CDR3 sequence is 13 residues long. CDR1 and CDR2 (germline): LGHNA, YNFKEQ. As DNA, the CDR3 is TGTGCCAGCAGCCAAGCTAGCGTTCCTGAGCAGTTCTTC. Amino acid sequence: CASSQASVPEQFF.

In this sample, this clone turned up a few times. The chain carries TRBV30 and TRBJ1-1; 7 nucleotides match TRBD1. Germline CDR1 reads GTSNPN; CDR2 reads SVGIG (reference sequence). The trim removed 2 bases at V and 0 bases at J, leaving 12 bases unmatched. This CDR3 is built from 17 residues. In nucleotides, the CDR3 is TGTGCCTGGAGTACCTACCGACAGGGAAAGATGAACACTGAAGCTTTCTTT. Residues: CAWSTYRQGKMNTEAFF.

The chain uses TRBV10-1 and TRBJ1-4; D unresolved. Trimming cost V 0 bases and J 4 bases, with 3 bases left between them. The CDR3 has 13 residues. Germline values: CDR1 WNHNN, CDR2 SYGVQD (reference sequence). CDR3 sequence: CASSESVNEKLFF. The CDR3 DNA follows: TGCGCCAGCAGTGAGTCCGTTAATGAAAAACTGTTTTTT.

This clone was picked up a small number of times. The rearrangement uses TRBV24-1 and TRBJ2-3; 9 bases agree with TRBD1. Per germline, CDR1 KGHDR and CDR2 SFDVKD. J was trimmed by 5 bases and V by 7 bases; bases with no gene match: 12. This CDR3 spans 16 amino acids. CDR3 bases: TGTGCCACCAGCCGCCCGGGACAGGGATTCGGAGATACGCAGTATTTT. This codes for CATSRPGQGFGDTQYF.

The table lists this clone with a few counts. This chain connects TRBV5-1 to TRBJ1-1, with 7 bases fitting TRBD1. CDR1 is SGHRS, CDR2 YFSETQ, per germline. With V trimmed by 7 bases and J by 1 base, 13 bases remained unmatched. This CDR3 has 16 residues. The DNA of the CDR3 is TGCGCCAGCCGCTCTGTATACAGGGGCCGGAACACTGAAGCTTTCTTT. This codes for CASRSVYRGRNTEAFF.

The rearrangement uses TRBV3-1 (or the pseudogene TRBV3-2) and TRBJ1-2; D is perhaps TRBD1 (5 bases). The CDR3 extends over 16 amino acids. Trimming pared 1 base from V and 8 bases from J, leaving 20 bases between. The germline V gene has CDR1 LGHDT and CDR2 YNNKEL (reference sequence). In nucleotides, the CDR3 is TGTGCCAGCAGCCAAGCTCTTGTATCGGGGGAAAGAGGCTACACCTTC. Its translation is CASSQALVSGERGYTF.

This sequence joins TRBV9 and TRBJ1-1; D is perhaps TRBD1 (5 bases). The CDR3 is made up of 15 amino acids. CDR1 SGDLS and CDR2 YYNGEE come from the germline V gene. The V and J ends lost 0 bases and 0 bases respectively, with 9 bases between them. In nucleotides, the CDR3 is TGTGCCAGCAGCGTAGTGCGGGGGGTGAACACTGAAGCTTTCTTT. It is translated as CASSVVRGVNTEAFF.

This clone showed up just once. The chain couples TRBV6-1 to TRBJ2-7; 9 bases are a match to TRBD1. Germline V gives CDR1 MNHNS, CDR2 SASEGT. With 2 bases clipped from V and 2 bases from J, the junction kept 10 bases outside the gene matches. The CDR3 spans 17 residues. In nucleotides, the CDR3 is TGTGCCAGCAGTGAACTAATGGGGACAGGGTTCCCCTACGAGCAGTACTTC. It codes for CASSELMGTGFPYEQYF.

The chain couples TRBV14 to TRBJ1-1; D gene ambiguous. The CDR3 is made up of 16 amino acids. The germline V and J ends were trimmed by 4 bases and 4 bases, with 19 bases remaining between them. The germline gives CDR1 SGHDN, CDR2 FVKESK. The CDR3 sequence: CASSRRAAGVFTEAFF. The CDR3 region has the DNA TGTGCCAGCAGCCGTCGCGCGGCGGGAGTCTTCACTGAAGCTTTCTTT.